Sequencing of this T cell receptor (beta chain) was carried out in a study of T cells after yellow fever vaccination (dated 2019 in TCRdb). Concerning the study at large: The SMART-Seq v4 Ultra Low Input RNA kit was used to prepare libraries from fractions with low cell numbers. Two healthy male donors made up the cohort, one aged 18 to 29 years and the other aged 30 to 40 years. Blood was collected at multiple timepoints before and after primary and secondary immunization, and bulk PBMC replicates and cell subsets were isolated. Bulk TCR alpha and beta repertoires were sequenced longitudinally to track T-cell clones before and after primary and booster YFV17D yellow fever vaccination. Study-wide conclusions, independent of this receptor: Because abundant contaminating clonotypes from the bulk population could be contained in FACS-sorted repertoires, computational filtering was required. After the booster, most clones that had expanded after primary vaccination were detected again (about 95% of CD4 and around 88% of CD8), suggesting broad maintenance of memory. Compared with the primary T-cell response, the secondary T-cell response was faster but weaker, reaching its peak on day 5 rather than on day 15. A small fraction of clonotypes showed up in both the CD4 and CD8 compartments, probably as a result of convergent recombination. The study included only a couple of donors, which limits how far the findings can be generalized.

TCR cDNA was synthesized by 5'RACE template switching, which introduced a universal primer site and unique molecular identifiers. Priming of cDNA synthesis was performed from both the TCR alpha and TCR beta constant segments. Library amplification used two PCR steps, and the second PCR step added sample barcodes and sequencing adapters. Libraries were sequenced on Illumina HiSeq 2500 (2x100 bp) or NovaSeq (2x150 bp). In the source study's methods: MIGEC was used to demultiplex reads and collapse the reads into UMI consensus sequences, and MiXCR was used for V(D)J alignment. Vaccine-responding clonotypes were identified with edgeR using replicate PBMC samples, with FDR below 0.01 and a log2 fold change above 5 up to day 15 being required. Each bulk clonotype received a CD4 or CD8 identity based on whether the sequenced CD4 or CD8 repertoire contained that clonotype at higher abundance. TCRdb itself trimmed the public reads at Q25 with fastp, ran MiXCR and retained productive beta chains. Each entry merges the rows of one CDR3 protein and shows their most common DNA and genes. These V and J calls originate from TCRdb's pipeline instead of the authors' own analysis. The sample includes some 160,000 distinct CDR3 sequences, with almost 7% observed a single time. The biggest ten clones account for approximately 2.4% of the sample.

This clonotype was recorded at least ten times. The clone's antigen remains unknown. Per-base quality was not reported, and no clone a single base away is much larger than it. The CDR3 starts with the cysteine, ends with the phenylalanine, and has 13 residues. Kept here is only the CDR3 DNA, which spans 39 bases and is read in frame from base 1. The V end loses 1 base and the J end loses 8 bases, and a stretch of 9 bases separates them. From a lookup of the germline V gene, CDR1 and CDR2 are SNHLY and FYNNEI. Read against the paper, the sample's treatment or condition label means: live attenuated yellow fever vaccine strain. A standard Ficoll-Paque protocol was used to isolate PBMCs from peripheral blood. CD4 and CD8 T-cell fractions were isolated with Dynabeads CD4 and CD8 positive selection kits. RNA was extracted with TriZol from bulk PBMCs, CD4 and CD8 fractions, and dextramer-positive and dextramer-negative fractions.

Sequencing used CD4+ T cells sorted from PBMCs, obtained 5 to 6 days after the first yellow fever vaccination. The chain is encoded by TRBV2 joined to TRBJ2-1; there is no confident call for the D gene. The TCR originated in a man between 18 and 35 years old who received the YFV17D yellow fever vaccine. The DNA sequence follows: TGTGCCAGCAGTGAAGTGGGCGTAGATGAGCAGTTCTTC. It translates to CASSEVGVDEQFF.